The clone carrying this T cell receptor (beta chain) was counted only a few times. This record belongs to a study of Ad26.COV2.S vaccination and SARS-CoV-2 variants. The sample's treatment: roughly 20 received Ad26.COV2.S at low or high dose, single or two shots; 5 received placebo; per-sample allocation not given. Sampling occurred on day 63 after the first vaccine or placebo injection. Measured with immunoSEQ multiplex PCR; TCRdb has only the in-frame clones, and not every one. The table records a few hundred thousand clones, around 89% of them present only once. The germline V and J ends were trimmed by 5 bases and 5 bases, with 15 bases remaining between them. The CDR3 is 14 amino acids. Germline-derived CDR1 and CDR2 are MNHEY and SVGAGI.

The material was peripheral blood, obtained in a trial of Ad26.COV2.S vaccine versus placebo. The V gene is TRBV6-5, the J gene TRBJ2-5; D is perhaps TRBD1 or TRBD2 (5 bases each). This TCR was recovered from a person between 18 and 65 years old who received the Ad26.COV2.S COVID-19 vaccine or a placebo. The CDR3 nucleotides read TGTGCCAGCAGTCGCCGGGGACCGCTTGAGACCCAGTACTTC. Its translation is CASSRRGPLETQYF.